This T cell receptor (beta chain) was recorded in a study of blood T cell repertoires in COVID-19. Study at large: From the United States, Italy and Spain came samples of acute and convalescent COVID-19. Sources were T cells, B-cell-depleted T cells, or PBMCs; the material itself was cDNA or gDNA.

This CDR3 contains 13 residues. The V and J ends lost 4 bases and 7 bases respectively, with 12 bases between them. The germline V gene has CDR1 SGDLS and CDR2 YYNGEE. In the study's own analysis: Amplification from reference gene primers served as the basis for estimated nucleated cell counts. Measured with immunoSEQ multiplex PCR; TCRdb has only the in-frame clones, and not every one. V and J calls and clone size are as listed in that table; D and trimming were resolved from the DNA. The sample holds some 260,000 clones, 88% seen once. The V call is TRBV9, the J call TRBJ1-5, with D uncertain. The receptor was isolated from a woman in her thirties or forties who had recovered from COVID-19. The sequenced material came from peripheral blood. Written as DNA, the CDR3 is TGTGCCAGCAGCCCCTCGTGGGAGCAGCCCCAGCATTTT. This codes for CASSPSWEQPQHF.